This TCR beta chain was sequenced during a study of control samples from healthy donors and cancer patients. With V trimmed by 3 bases and J by 8 bases, 13 bases remained unmatched. The CDR3 has 16 amino acids. Germline values: CDR1 SGHRS, CDR2 YFSETQ. Libraries were prepared by immunoSEQ multiplex PCR; TCRdb keeps only in-frame clonotypes and omits some of them. The table has 150,000 to 200,000 clones, roughly 88% seen once. This clonotype originated in a woman aged 30 to 39 in good health. Sequenced input: blood. The rearrangement uses TRBV5-1 and TRBJ1-5, with 8 positions matching TRBD1. In DNA form, the CDR3 reads TGCGCCAGCAGCTGGGGATCTCCAGGGGGCACAGAGCCCCAGCATTTT. It translates to CASSWGSPGGTEPQHF.